This TCR beta chain was sequenced for a study of CXCR3-negative and CXCR3-positive naive CD8 T cells. Study-level findings and limits: Partial loss of CXCR3 expression followed cryopreservation; most assays used fresh PBMCs. Naive CXCR3-negative cells resembled naive CXCR3-positive cells in TRBV-TRBJ usage; memory cells differed.

The CDR3 contains 17 residues. CDR1 LGHDT and CDR2 YNNKEL come from the germline V gene (reference sequence). With UMI labels, 5' RACE was used to prepare the TRB cDNA libraries. TCRdb reprocessed the 5' RACE reads and keeps a single row for each CDR3 protein, giving no DNA. The listing contains roughly 90,000 distinct CDR3 sequences. Comments on this clonotype: Its matching antigen is unknown.

Phenotypically, naive CD8+ T cells corresponded to CD45RO-CCR7+CD27+CD95-. Sequencing was performed on naive CXCR3- CD8+ T cells from blood. Subset given: CD45RO-CCR7+CD27+CD95- naive CD8+ T cells lacking CXCR3 (TNR3-). The receptor comes from a human donor in good health. Some clones in this sample may be carry-over from other donors' samples. J is TRBJ2-1 and V is TRBV3-1; TCRdb's D call of TRBD1 is untestable without DNA. CDR3 loop: CASSQGEGQSSYNEQFF.